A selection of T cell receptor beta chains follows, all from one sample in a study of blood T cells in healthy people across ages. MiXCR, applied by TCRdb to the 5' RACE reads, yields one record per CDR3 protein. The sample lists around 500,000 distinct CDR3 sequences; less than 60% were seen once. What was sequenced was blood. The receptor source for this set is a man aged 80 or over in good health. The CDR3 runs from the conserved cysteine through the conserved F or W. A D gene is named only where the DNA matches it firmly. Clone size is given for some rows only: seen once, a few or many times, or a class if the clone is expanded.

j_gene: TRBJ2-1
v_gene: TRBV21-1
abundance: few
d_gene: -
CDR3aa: CASSYQGAGYYNEQFF
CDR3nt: TGTGCCAGCAGCTATCAAGGGGCGGGATACTACAATGAGCAGTTCTTC

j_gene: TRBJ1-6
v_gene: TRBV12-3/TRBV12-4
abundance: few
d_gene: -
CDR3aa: CASSLGVLNSPLHF
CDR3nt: TGTGCCAGCAGTTTAGGCGTACTTAATTCACCCCTCCACTTT

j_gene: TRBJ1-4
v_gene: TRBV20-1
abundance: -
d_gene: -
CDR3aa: CSVPSRAGYANEKLFF
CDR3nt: TGCAGTGTCCCATCCAGGGCAGGGTACGCTAATGAAAAACTGTTTTTT

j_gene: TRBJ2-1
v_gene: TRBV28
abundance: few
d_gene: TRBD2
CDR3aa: CASSPGSGSNYNEQFF
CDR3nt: TGTGCCAGCAGTCCCGGTAGCGGGAGTAATTACAATGAGCAGTTCTTC

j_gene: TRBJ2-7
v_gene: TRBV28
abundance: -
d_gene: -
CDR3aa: CASSQQGSAYEQYF
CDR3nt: TGTGCCAGCAGTCAACAGGGATCCGCCTACGAGCAGTACTTC

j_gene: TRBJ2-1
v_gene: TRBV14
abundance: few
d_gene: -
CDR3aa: CASSQWSGVYNEQFF
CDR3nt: TGTGCCAGCAGCCAATGGTCGGGGGTGTACAATGAGCAGTTCTTC

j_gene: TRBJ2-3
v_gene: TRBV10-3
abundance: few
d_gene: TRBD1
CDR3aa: CAINPYRDRVNSATQYF
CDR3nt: TGTGCCATCAACCCTTACCGGGACAGGGTTAATTCCGCTACGCAGTATTTT

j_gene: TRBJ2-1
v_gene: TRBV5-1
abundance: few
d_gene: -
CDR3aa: CASSFLTDRPNEQFF
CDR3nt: TGCGCCAGCAGCTTCCTTACCGACAGGCCCAATGAGCAGTTCTTC

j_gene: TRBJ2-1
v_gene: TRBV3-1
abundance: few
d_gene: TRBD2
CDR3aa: CASSQGLAARSNQFF
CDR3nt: TGTGCCAGCAGCCAGGGACTAGCGGCCCGGTCGAATCAGTTCTTC

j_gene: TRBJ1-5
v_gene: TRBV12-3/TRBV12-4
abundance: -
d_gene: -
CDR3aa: CASTSQGVGNQPQHF
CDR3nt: TGTGCCAGCACCTCACAGGGTGTGGGCAATCAGCCCCAGCATTTT

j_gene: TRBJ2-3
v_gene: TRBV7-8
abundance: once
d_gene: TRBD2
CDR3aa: CASSLAVLAGRTDTQYF
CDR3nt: TGTGCCAGCAGCTTAGCTGTTTTAGCGGGAAGGACAGATACGCAGTATTTT

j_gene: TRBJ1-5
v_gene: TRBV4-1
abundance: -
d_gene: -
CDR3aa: CASSQAPAEMHSNQPQHF
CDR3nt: TGCGCCAGCAGCCAAGCGCCTGCAGAGATGCATAGCAATCAGCCCCAGCATTTT

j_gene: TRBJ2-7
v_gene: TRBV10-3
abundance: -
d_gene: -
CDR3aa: CAISESVQSYEQYF
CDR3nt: TGTGCCATCAGTGAGTCCGTCCAGTCCTACGAGCAGTACTTC

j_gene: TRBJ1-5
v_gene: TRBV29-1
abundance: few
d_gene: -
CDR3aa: CSVIQGGQPQHF
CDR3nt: TGCAGCGTTATACAGGGCGGTCAGCCCCAGCATTTT